These T cell receptor beta chains were read from a single sample in a study of blood T cell repertoires in COVID-19. The method was immunoSEQ multiplex PCR; TCRdb's version includes in-frame clones alone and lacks a portion of them. The sample lists 30,000 to 40,000 clones; approximately 86% were seen once. The sequenced sample consisted of peripheral blood. The receptor source for this set is a man aged 70 or older with acute or convalescent COVID-19. CDR3s include the opening cysteine and the closing phenylalanine or tryptophan. D genes are given only for firm matches. Clone size appears in some rows only: once, few, many, or a class for an expanded clone.

15	.	TRBJ2-6	TRBV6-5	.	CASSPGGSGANVLTF
13	.	TRBJ1-4	TRBV3-1/TRBV3-2	.	CASSQEGSRWLFF
16	TRBD2	TRBJ2-3	TRBV2	once	CASSGEAGGFLNTQYF
14	TRBD1	TRBJ1-1	TRBV19	once	CASSSTGRVDEAFF
17	.	TRBJ2-1	TRBV5-6	few	CASSLSGALSSYNEQFF
13	.	TRBJ1-3	TRBV9	.	CASSPQRGNTIYF
15	.	TRBJ2-3	TRBV30	.	CAGNSGYPSTDTQYF
15	TRBD1	TRBJ2-4	TRBV6-5	.	CASSYSKGNRGPEYF
14	TRBD1	TRBJ1-5	TRBV5-1	.	CASSRTGGNQPQHF
15	TRBD1	TRBJ1-2	TRBV2	.	CASTRNRGENYGYTF
14	TRBD1	TRBJ1-2	TRBV2	.	CASSLDRAGYGYTF
12	.	TRBJ2-3	TRBV28	.	CASRTPTDTQYF
20	.	TRBJ2-5	TRBV28	.	CASSSPTRDSGGVGQETQYF
12	TRBD1	TRBJ1-1	TRBV28	.	CASSLRQGQAFF
13	TRBD1	TRBJ1-2	TRBV28	.	CASSTGQMNGYTF
12	.	TRBJ2-2	TRBV28	.	CASRGLGGELFF
11	TRBD1	TRBJ1-2	TRBV28	.	CASTTTGLEVF
15	TRBD2	TRBJ2-3	TRBV6-1	.	CASSEASGETDTQYF
12	.	TRBJ1-2	TRBV7-8	.	CASRRTEEGYTF
15	TRBD2	TRBJ2-7	TRBV11-2	.	CASSSGLAATYEQYF
16	TRBD2	TRBJ2-3	TRBV25-1	.	CASSEFKLAGTDTQYF
13	TRBD1	TRBJ1-2	TRBV6-1	.	CASSERDRDRYTF
16	TRBD1	TRBJ1-5	TRBV6-2/TRBV6-3	.	CASSWDRGRFDQPQHF
13	.	TRBJ2-3	TRBV30	.	CAWSVRVADTQYF
13	.	TRBJ1-1	TRBV6-2/TRBV6-3	.	CASSKRSNTEAFF
15	.	TRBJ1-2	TRBV7-2	.	CASSLGGSTNYGYTF
12	.	TRBJ2-5	TRBV28	.	CASSLPDSSPYF
15	.	TRBJ2-3	TRBV7-3	.	CACCLGLAGPDTQYF
13	TRBD1	TRBJ1-2	TRBV27	.	CASRPDRAYGYTF
13	.	TRBJ1-4	TRBV7-2	once	CASSLELSEKLFF
13	TRBD1	TRBJ2-7	TRBV2	.	CASSDVAGGEQHF
13	.	TRBJ2-3	TRBV29-1	.	CSVEGAYTDTQYF
13	.	TRBJ2-5	TRBV6-4	.	CASSGDKGETQYF
13	.	TRBJ1-1	TRBV11-3	medium-sized	CASSLGTNTEAFF
13	.	TRBJ2-7	TRBV5-1	.	CASSPGSSYEQYF